Presented here are 20 T cell receptor beta chains from one specimen sequenced in a study of T cell responses to AZD1222 COVID-19 vaccine. Method: immunoSEQ multiplex PCR; TCRdb's copy keeps in-frame clones and lacks some. The sample yields 170,000 or so clones, about 92% seen once. Specimen: peripheral blood, collected on day 0 of AZD1222 vaccination. The receptors were gathered from an adult in good health.

V gene TRBV6-6 combines with J gene TRBJ1-5, with 8 bases lining up with TRBD1. Germline V gene lookup returns CDR1 MNHNY and CDR2 SVGAGI (reference sequence). The CDR3 has 15 residues. V dropped 2 bases and J dropped 5; count of bases not matched to a gene: 5. The DNA for the CDR3 is TGTGCCAGCAGTTACCCCCAGGGGGCGTATCAGCCCCAGCATTTT. The encoded protein is CASSYPQGAYQPQHF.

The chain carries TRBV4-3 and TRBJ2-2; D gene uncertain. Germline V CDR1 and CDR2: LGHNA, YSLEER. V was trimmed by 0 bases and J by 7 bases, leaving 12 bases between them. This CDR3 region has 15 residues. The CDR3 region is CASSQDRFGGGELFF. The CDR3 DNA reads as TGCGCCAGCAGCCAAGACAGGTTCGGTGGCGGGGAGCTGTTTTTT.

The genes are TRBV6-4 and TRBJ1-5; D call uncertain. The V and J ends lost 0 bases and 1 base respectively, with 10 bases between them. The CDR3 contains 16 residues. Germline V gives CDR1 MRHNA, CDR2 SNTAGT. CDR3 amino acids: CASSDSVYLSNQPQHF. CDR3 nucleotide sequence: TGTGCCAGCAGTGACTCGGTCTATTTGAGCAATCAGCCCCAGCATTTT.

This clone was seen a single time. The V call is TRBV5-4, the J call TRBJ2-5; a possible D gene is TRBD2 (7 bases). Germline V gives CDR1 SGHNT, CDR2 YYREEE (reference sequence). Trimming removed 4 bases from V and 0 bases from J, with 19 bases in between. The CDR3 spans 17 residues. DNA of the CDR3: TGTGCCAGCAGCCCCGGGGGGCGGGGGACGTACCAAGAGACCCAGTACTTC. Amino acids: CASSPGGRGTYQETQYF.

CDR3 sequence reads: CASSFRGANTEAFF. The CDR3 region has the DNA TGTGCCAGCAGCTTCCGGGGGGCAAACACTGAAGCTTTCTTT. The chain recombines TRBV5-4 with TRBJ1-1; weak D call: TRBD1 (6 bases). V lost 2 bases to trimming and J lost 2 bases, with 10 bases between them. The germline CDR1 and CDR2 sequences are SGHNT and YYREEE (reference sequence). This CDR3 is 14 amino acids long. The full variable domain, with the rest looked up from reference TRBV5-4 and TRBJ1-1, is ETGVTQSPTHLIKTRGQQVTLRCSSQSGHNTVSWYQQALGQGPQFIFQYYREEENGRGNFPPRFSGLQFPNYSSELNVNALELDDSALYLCASSFRGANTEAFFGQGTRLTVV.

This clone was observed at least ten times. This chain uses TRBV14 with TRBJ2-5; D gene unclear. Per germline, CDR1 SGHDN and CDR2 FVKESK. V was shortened by 2 bases and J by 0 bases, with 10 bases between the two germline ends. The length of the CDR3 is 15 residues. In DNA, the CDR3 is TGTGCCAGCAGCCAATTTTTTTCAGACCAAGAGACCCAGTACTTC. It encodes CASSQFFSDQETQYF. The whole variable domain, filled in from reference TRBV14 and TRBJ2-5, reads EAGVTQFPSHSVIEKGQTVTLRCDPISGHDNLYWYRRVMGKEIKFLLHFVKESKQDESGMPNNRFLAERTGGTYSTLKVQPAELEDSGVYFCASSQFFSDQETQYFGPGTRLLVL.

The rearrangement joins TRBV6-5 to TRBJ1-5, with D possibly matching TRBD1 (5 bases). This CDR3 has 14 residues. Trimming removed 6 bases at V and 2 bases at J, with 11 bases between. Germline V gene lookup returns CDR1 MNHEY and CDR2 SVGAGI. Here the CDR3 reads CASRGLGGNQPQHF. For the CDR3, the DNA is TGTGCCAGCAGAGGATTGGGGGGCAATCAGCCCCAGCATTTT.

The chain couples TRBV6-5 to TRBJ1-3; no clear D. The germline V and J ends were trimmed by 5 bases and 2 bases, with 10 bases remaining between them. This CDR3 contains 14 residues. The germline gives CDR1 MNHEY, CDR2 SVGAGI. DNA for the CDR3: TGTGCCAGCAGTCGCAGTCCCCCTGGAAACACCATATATTTT. It encodes CASSRSPPGNTIYF.

This chain uses TRBV4-1 with TRBJ1-2; 9 nucleotides match TRBD1. Germline trimming cut 1 base from V and 8 bases from J; bases unmatched to any gene: 8. The CDR3 spans 15 residues. Germline V gives CDR1 MGHRA, CDR2 YSYEKL. The CDR3 bases are TGCGCCAGCAGCCAAGGGGGGACAGGGAGGTACGGCTACACCTTC. Amino acid sequence: CASSQGGTGRYGYTF.

The chain links TRBV18 to TRBJ2-2; D not certain. V lost 0 bases, J lost 9 bases, and 8 bases lay in between. Germline loops: CDR1 KGHSH, CDR2 LQKENI. The CDR3 length is 13 residues. The CDR3 coding sequence is TGTGCCAGCTCACCACCTACAGCCCGGGAGCTGTTTTTT. Translating it yields CASSPPTARELFF. Based on the CDR3 plus reference TRBV18 and TRBJ2-2, the full variable domain is NAGVMQNPRHLVRRRGQEARLRCSPMKGHSHVYWYRQLPEEGLKFMVYLQKENIIDESGMPKERFSAEFPKEGPSILRIQQVVRGDSAAYFCASSPPTARELFFGEGSRLTVL.

The CDR3 loop reads CASSSYLAGGPGTQYF. The CDR3 bases are TGTGCCAGCAGCTCCTATCTAGCGGGGGGACCGGGTACGCAGTATTTT. This sequence joins TRBV5-4 and TRBJ2-3; 11 bases are a match to TRBD2. The CDR3 runs to 16 residues. From germline, CDR1 is SGHNT and CDR2 YYREEE (reference sequence). V shed 3 bases and J 8 bases; nucleotides not matched to a gene: 11.

This clone was seen only once. This chain uses TRBV2 with TRBJ1-5; D not certain. Looked up from germline, CDR1 is SNHLY and CDR2 is FYNNEI. Trimming shortened V by 7 bases and J by 2 bases, and 9 bases separated the two germline ends. There are 13 residues in the CDR3. CDR3 sequence (DNA): TGTGCCAGCACCGACGTCGGCAATCAGCCCCAGCATTTT. Its protein product is CASTDVGNQPQHF.

V and J are TRBV3-1 (or the pseudogene TRBV3-2) and TRBJ1-4; D is possibly TRBD1 (5 bases). Germline V gene data show CDR1 as LGHDT and CDR2 as YNNKEL (reference sequence). Trimming cost V 5 bases and J 5 bases, with 12 bases left between them. The CDR3 consists of 14 residues. The CDR3 region has the DNA TGTGCCAGCAGCGCCCAGGACATGAATGAAAAACTGTTTTTT. As protein: CASSAQDMNEKLFF.

J is TRBJ2-7 and V is TRBV6-5; TRBD1 is a possible D gene (5 bases). Per the germline V gene, CDR1 is MNHEY and CDR2 is SVGAGI. Trimming took 6 bases from V and 0 from J, leaving 12 bases between them. The CDR3 is 14 residues long. The CDR3 DNA sequence: TGTGCCAGCAGACTTACAGGATACTCCTACGAGCAGTACTTC. Translating it yields CASRLTGYSYEQYF.

This chain connects TRBV9 to TRBJ2-1; TRBD2 matches 11 bases. The CDR3 length is 16 residues. Unmatched junction bases numbered 2, after V lost 0 bases and J lost 3 bases. Germline CDR1 is SGDLS and CDR2 is YYNGEE. The DNA of the CDR3 is TGTGCCAGCAGCGTAGTTACTAGCGGGGGCTACAATGAGCAGTTCTTC. Residues: CASSVVTSGGYNEQFF.

The rearrangement joins TRBV27 to TRBJ1-4, with D perhaps TRBD1 (5 bases). Looked up from germline, CDR1 is MNHEY and CDR2 is SMNVEV (reference sequence). Deletions cut 10 bases from V and 8 bases from J, with 11 bases between. There are 11 residues in the CDR3. The CDR3 spells CATQAGEKLFF. CDR3 sequence (DNA): TGTGCCACCCAGGCAGGGGAAAAACTGTTTTTT.

This clone was observed a single time. The chain uses TRBV24-1 and TRBJ2-1; D remains ambiguous. V lost 3 bases to trimming and J lost 9 bases, with 14 bases between them. This CDR3 has 14 residues. Germline-derived CDR1 and CDR2 are KGHDR and SFDVKD. CDR3 loop: CATSDPRIHTEQFF. CDR3 sequence (DNA): TGTGCCACCAGTGATCCAAGGATCCATACTGAGCAGTTCTTC.

The chain is built from TRBV28 and TRBJ1-5; D possibly corresponds to TRBD1 (5 bases). The CDR3 runs 14 residues. V was cut by 3 bases and J by 6 bases, with 12 bases left in between. Germline V CDR1 and CDR2: MDHEN, SYDVKM. In DNA, the CDR3 is TGTGCCAGCAGTTTCCGGGGGGTCGGTCAGCCCCAGCATTTT. Translating it yields CASSFRGVGQPQHF.

This chain connects TRBV5-1 to TRBJ1-2; 9 bases line up with TRBD1. There are 16 residues in the CDR3. Germline-derived CDR1 and CDR2 are SGHRS and YFSETQ. Trimming removed 3 bases from V and 7 bases from J; junction bases left unmatched: 13. The CDR3 is CASSSGTGNSRGGYTF. The CDR3 DNA reads as TGCGCCAGCAGCTCCGGGACAGGGAATAGTCGAGGTGGCTACACCTTC. The variable domain in full, with the rest retrieved from reference TRBV5-1 and TRBJ1-2, is KAGVTQTPRYLIKTRGQQVTLSCSPISGHRSVSWYQQTPGQGLQFLFEYFSETQRNKGNFPGRFSGRQFSNSRSEMNVSTLELGDSALYLCASSSGTGNSRGGYTFGSGTRLTVV.

This clone occurred once. The rearrangement uses TRBV24-1 and TRBJ2-3, with 11 positions matching TRBD1. With V trimmed by 4 bases and J by 0 bases, 8 bases remained unmatched. The germline V gene encodes CDR1 KGHDR and CDR2 SFDVKD. This CDR3 comprises 18 residues. Here the CDR3 reads CATSESGQGARSTDTQYF. CDR3 nucleotides: TGTGCCACCAGTGAATCCGGACAGGGGGCGCGAAGCACAGATACGCAGTATTTT.